The clone carrying this TCR beta chain showed up just a few times. Its specificity is unknown. The data stem from a study of CD8 T cells in ankylosing spondylitis. Whole-study findings and limits: A motif in TCR beta, a set of fewer than ten highly homologous variants, appeared characteristic of ankylosing spondylitis blood.

The CDR3 spans 16 residues. Unmatched junction bases numbered 2, after V lost 4 bases and J lost 0 bases. The germline gives CDR1 SGHRS, CDR2 YFSETQ. Quantitative 5'-RACE with molecular barcodes generated TCR beta libraries. TCRdb ran MiXCR on the 5' RACE reads and lists one entry per CDR3 protein. The data hold about 500,000 distinct CDR3 sequences, with over 9.5% observed a single time. This clonotype originated in a male donor with ankylosing spondylitis. This sequence joins TRBV5-1 and TRBJ2-2; 11 positions agree with TRBD2. The sequencing input was blood, either unsorted or a sorted T cell fraction (not recorded which). CDR3 region: CASSPSGRPNTGELFF. CDR3 in DNA: TGCGCCAGCAGCCCTAGCGGGAGGCCGAACACCGGGGAGCTGTTTTTT.